The 18 T cell receptor beta chains below were found in one sample sequenced in a study of CD8 T cells in Susac syndrome. RNA in amounts of 0.5 to 1 ug was reverse transcribed with random hexamers. A single record per CDR3 protein comes from TCRdb applying MiXCR to the immunoSEQ multiplex PCR reads. This sample has a few hundred thousand distinct CDR3 sequences, with about 85% found just once. Sequencing used CD8+ T cells from PBMCs. The receptors were sampled from a human donor with multiple sclerosis.

This clonotype came up once. The chain combines TRBV7-9 with TRBJ1-5; maybe TRBD1 (5 bases). Looked up from germline, CDR1 is SEHNR and CDR2 is FQNEAQ (reference sequence). Trimming cost V 1 base and J 4 bases, with 17 bases left between them. The CDR3 runs 17 residues. For the CDR3, the DNA is TGTGCCAGCAGCTTAGGGGGCGGAGGTGACACTAATCAGCCCCAGCATTTT. Protein: CASSLGGGGDTNQPQHF.

The J gene is TRBJ2-2, the V gene TRBV11-2; 10 positions agree with TRBD1. CDR3 length: 15 residues. V shed 4 bases and J 3 bases; nucleotides not matched to a gene: 2. Germline V lookup: CDR1 SGHAT, CDR2 FQNNGV. The CDR3 nucleotides read TGTGCCAGCAGCTGGGGACAGGGGTACACCGGGGAGCTGTTTTTT. Its translation: CASSWGQGYTGELFF. Drawing the rest from reference TRBV11-2 and TRBJ2-2, the complete variable domain is EAGVAQSPRYKIIEKRQSVAFWCNPISGHATLYWYQQILGQGPKLLIQFQNNGVVDDSQLPKDRFSAERLKGVDSTLKIQPAKLEDSAVYLCASSWGQGYTGELFFGEGSRLTVL.

The chain joins TRBV13 to TRBJ2-7, with 7 bases matching TRBD2. CDR3 length equals 14 residues. Germline CDR1 reads PRHDT; CDR2 reads FYEKMQ (reference sequence). The V and J ends lost 5 bases and 6 bases, in that order; junction bases with no gene match: 10. CDR3 nucleotide sequence: TGTGCCAGCAGCCTTCCCGGACTAGGACGCGAGCAGTACTTC. Its translation is CASSLPGLGREQYF.

The J gene is TRBJ1-1, the V gene TRBV7-4, with D maybe TRBD1 (5 bases). With 1 base removed from V and 1 base from J, the gap between germline ends came to 7 bases. Germline CDR1 is SGHVT and CDR2 is SQSDAQ. The CDR3 is 14 residues long. The CDR3 here is CASSLGQKNTEAFF. CDR3 DNA sequence: TGTGCCAGCAGCTTAGGACAGAAGAACACTGAAGCTTTCTTT.

The chain links TRBV29-1 to TRBJ2-5; TRBD2 matches 14 bases. With V trimmed by 6 bases and J by 4 bases, 13 bases remained unmatched. This CDR3 contains 17 residues. Germline-derived CDR1 and CDR2 are SQVTM and ANQGSEA. CDR3 DNA: TGCAGCGTCCTAAGGTCGGGACTAGCGGGAGAAGGAGAGACCCAGTACTTC. This gives the protein CSVLRSGLAGEGETQYF.

This clonotype was detected a few times. This rearrangement joins TRBV27 to TRBJ2-7, with 7 bases that match TRBD1. Trimming removed 5 bases from V and 3 bases from J; junction bases left unmatched: 7. The germline V gene has CDR1 MNHEY and CDR2 SMNVEV (reference sequence). This CDR3 comprises 14 residues. The CDR3 sequence is CASSPDRDSYEQYF. As DNA, the CDR3 is TGTGCCAGCAGTCCCGACCGGGACAGCTACGAGCAGTACTTC.

The CDR3 bases are TGTGCCAGCAGTGAAGTGGAGGACGAGCAGTTCTTC. It encodes CASSEVEDEQFF. The chain has TRBV6-1 and TRBJ2-1; tentatively, D is TRBD2 (5 bases). CDR3 length: 12 residues. The germline V gene has CDR1 MNHNS and CDR2 SASEGT. Between the trimmed V and J ends, which lost 1 base and 10 bases, there was a span of 8 bases.

This sequence joins TRBV25-1 and TRBJ1-2; D is undetermined. Germline V gene data show CDR1 as MGHDK and CDR2 as SYGVNS. Between the trimmed V and J ends, which lost 0 bases and 4 bases, there was a span of 9 bases. The CDR3 is 14 residues long. Here the CDR3 reads CASSEYEGAYGYTF. DNA for the CDR3: TGTGCCAGCAGTGAATACGAGGGCGCCTATGGCTACACCTTC.

V and J are TRBV12-3 or TRBV12-4 and TRBJ2-5; no reliable D call. The V and J ends lost 1 base and 5 bases respectively, with 11 bases between them. This CDR3 is built from 14 residues. In nucleotides, the CDR3 is TGTGCCAGCAGTTTAGACCGGGCATGGGAGACCCAGTACTTC. This sequence encodes CASSLDRAWETQYF.

The chain recombines TRBV9 with TRBJ2-5; TRBD1 matches at 7 bases. The J segment lost 1 base and the V segment lost 3 bases, leaving 6 bases of the junction unmatched. From germline, CDR1 is SGDLS and CDR2 YYNGEE. The CDR3 covers 15 residues. CDR3 DNA sequence: TGTGCCAGCAGCGAACCGGGACAGAGCCAAGAGACCCAGTACTTC. Encoded protein: CASSEPGQSQETQYF.

The chain employs TRBV12-3 or TRBV12-4 and TRBJ2-7, with TRBD2 matching over 11 bases. The CDR3 has 18 residues. The V segment lost 3 bases and the J segment 2 bases; nucleotides outside the gene matches: 12. This chain's CDR3 is CASSFTGSTSGAPYEQYF. The CDR3 coding sequence is TGTGCCAGCAGTTTCACAGGGTCGACTAGCGGGGCCCCCTACGAGCAGTACTTC.

This clonotype was found a few times. This chain uses TRBV30 with TRBJ2-1; weak D call: TRBD2 (5 bases). This CDR3 spans 16 amino acids. CDR1 is GTSNPN, CDR2 SVGIG, per germline (reference sequence). Trimming left V 1 base short and J 0 bases short, with 13 bases between. The CDR3 loop reads CAWSEPGGSSYNEQFF. The CDR3 nucleotides are TGTGCCTGGAGTGAGCCGGGTGGGAGCTCCTACAATGAGCAGTTCTTC.

The V gene is TRBV6-5, the J gene TRBJ2-2; D is unresolved. The germline V and J ends were trimmed by 2 bases and 0 bases, with 16 bases remaining between them. From germline, CDR1 is MNHEY and CDR2 SVGAGI. This CDR3 contains 18 residues. CDR3 region: CASSYPARGNPNTGELFF. As DNA, the CDR3 is TGTGCCAGCAGTTACCCGGCTAGAGGCAATCCGAACACCGGGGAGCTGTTTTTT.

V usage is TRBV5-1 and J usage is TRBJ2-1; the D gene is possibly TRBD2 (6 bases). The CDR3 runs 16 residues. Trimming took 0 bases from V and 4 from J, leaving 14 bases between them. From germline, CDR1 is SGHRS and CDR2 YFSETQ. This CDR3 is CASSLGGERWYNEQFF. CDR3 DNA sequence: TGCGCCAGCAGCTTGGGCGGGGAGAGGTGGTACAATGAGCAGTTCTTC.

This clonotype was seen more than once but under ten times. The CDR3 sequence: CASSGQGLNTEAFF. As DNA, the CDR3 is TGTGCCAGCAGCGGTCAGGGACTGAACACTGAAGCTTTCTTT. The chain employs TRBV7-6 and TRBJ1-1; weak D call: TRBD1 (5 bases). The V and J ends lost 5 bases and 0 bases respectively, with 10 bases between them. This CDR3 spans 14 amino acids. Germline-derived CDR1 and CDR2 are SGHVS and FNYEAQ.

The genes are TRBV15 and TRBJ2-3; TRBD1 matches 8 bases. The germline CDR1 and CDR2 sequences are LNHNV and YYDKDF (reference sequence). The ends lost 5 bases at V and 1 base at J; junction bases unmatched: 8. This CDR3 is built from 16 residues. The CDR3 DNA follows: TGTGCCACCAGCCCGGAGGGGGGACAGGGCACAGATACGCAGTATTTT. Translation gives CATSPEGGQGTDTQYF.

The gene calls are TRBV6-1 and TRBJ1-2, with 9 bases fitting TRBD1. Germline CDR1 MNHNS, CDR2 SASEGT. This CDR3 has 16 residues. The J segment lost 5 bases and the V segment lost 7 bases, leaving 14 bases of the junction unmatched. The CDR3 region has the DNA TGTGCCAGCACCAGCTGGGACAGGGTGGATTGGTATGGCTACACCTTC. Amino acid sequence: CASTSWDRVDWYGYTF.

The chain is built from TRBV10-3 and TRBJ2-7; D call uncertain. Germline V gene data show CDR1 as ENHRY and CDR2 as SYGVKD. With 3 bases removed from V and 0 bases from J, the gap between germline ends came to 12 bases. The CDR3 has 15 residues. Here the CDR3 DNA reads TGTGCCATCAGTGAACACGACGAGAGCTCCTACGAGCAGTACTTC. Amino acid sequence: CAISEHDESSYEQYF.